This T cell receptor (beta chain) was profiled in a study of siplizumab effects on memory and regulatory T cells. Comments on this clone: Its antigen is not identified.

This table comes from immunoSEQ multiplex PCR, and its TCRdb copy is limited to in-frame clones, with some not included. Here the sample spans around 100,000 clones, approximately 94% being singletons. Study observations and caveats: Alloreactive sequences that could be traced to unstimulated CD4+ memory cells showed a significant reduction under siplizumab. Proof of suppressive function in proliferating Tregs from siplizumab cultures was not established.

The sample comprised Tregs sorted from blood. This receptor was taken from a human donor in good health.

The DNA of the CDR3 is TGCGCCAGCAGCTTGCAGGGACAGGGGACTGGAAACACCATATATTTT. Translation: CASSLQGQGTGNTIYF. The chain is built from TRBV5-1 and TRBJ1-3, with 10 bases that match TRBD1. Germline V gene lookup returns CDR1 SGHRS and CDR2 YFSETQ. This CDR3 contains 16 residues. The ends lost 1 base at V and 2 bases at J; junction bases unmatched: 3. Looking up the rest from reference TRBV5-1 and TRBJ1-3 gives the full variable domain: KAGVTQTPRYLIKTRGQQVTLSCSPISGHRSVSWYQQTPGQGLQFLFEYFSETQRNKGNFPGRFSGRQFSNSRSEMNVSTLELGDSALYLCASSLQGQGTGNTIYFGEGSWLTVV.